Detailed here is one T cell receptor (beta chain). Its matching antigen is unknown. The data derive from a study of T cells after yellow fever vaccination. CDR1 and CDR2 from the germline V gene are SGHRS and YFSETQ. This CDR3 region has 13 residues. V lost 4 bases and J lost 7; bases outside the gene matches: 5. The study, taken as a whole, reports: Contaminating bulk clonotypes could be abundant in FACS-sorted repertoires. Subsequent to the booster, the majority of primary-vaccination clones reappeared (around 96% CD4, about 90% CD8).

A universal primer site and UMIs were added as TCR cDNA was made by 5'RACE template switching. TCRdb called the 5' RACE reads again in MiXCR, with one record for every CDR3 protein. This table has a few hundred thousand distinct CDR3 sequences, 5.2% appearing once. Sequenced material: CD4+ T cells sorted from PBMCs, taken on the day of the yellow fever booster vaccination. The J gene is TRBJ1-2, the V gene TRBV5-1, with 9 bases lining up with TRBD1. The sequence was obtained from a man between 18 and 29 years old who received the YFV17D yellow fever vaccine. The CDR3 DNA sequence: TGCGCCAGCAGCCAGGACAGGGGACCTGGCTACACCTTC. Translated: CASSQDRGPGYTF.